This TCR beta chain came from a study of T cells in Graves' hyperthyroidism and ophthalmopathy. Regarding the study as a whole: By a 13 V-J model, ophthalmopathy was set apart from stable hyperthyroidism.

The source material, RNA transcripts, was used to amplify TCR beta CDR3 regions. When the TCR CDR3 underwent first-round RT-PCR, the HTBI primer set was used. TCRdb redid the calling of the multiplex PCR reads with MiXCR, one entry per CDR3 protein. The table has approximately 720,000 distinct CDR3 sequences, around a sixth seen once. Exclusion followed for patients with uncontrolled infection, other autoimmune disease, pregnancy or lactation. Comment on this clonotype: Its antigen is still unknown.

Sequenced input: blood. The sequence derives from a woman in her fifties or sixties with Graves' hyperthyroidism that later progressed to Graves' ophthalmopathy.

This CDR3 is CASSYDRGSQPQHF. The CDR3 DNA reads TGTGCCAGCAGTTACGACAGGGGATCTCAGCCCCAGCATTTT. This chain uses TRBV6-2 or TRBV6-3 with TRBJ1-5, with 8 bases matching TRBD1. Germline lookup yields CDR1 MNHEY and CDR2 SVGEGT. V lost 2 bases, J lost 6 bases, and 3 bases stayed unmatched. The CDR3 runs to 14 residues.